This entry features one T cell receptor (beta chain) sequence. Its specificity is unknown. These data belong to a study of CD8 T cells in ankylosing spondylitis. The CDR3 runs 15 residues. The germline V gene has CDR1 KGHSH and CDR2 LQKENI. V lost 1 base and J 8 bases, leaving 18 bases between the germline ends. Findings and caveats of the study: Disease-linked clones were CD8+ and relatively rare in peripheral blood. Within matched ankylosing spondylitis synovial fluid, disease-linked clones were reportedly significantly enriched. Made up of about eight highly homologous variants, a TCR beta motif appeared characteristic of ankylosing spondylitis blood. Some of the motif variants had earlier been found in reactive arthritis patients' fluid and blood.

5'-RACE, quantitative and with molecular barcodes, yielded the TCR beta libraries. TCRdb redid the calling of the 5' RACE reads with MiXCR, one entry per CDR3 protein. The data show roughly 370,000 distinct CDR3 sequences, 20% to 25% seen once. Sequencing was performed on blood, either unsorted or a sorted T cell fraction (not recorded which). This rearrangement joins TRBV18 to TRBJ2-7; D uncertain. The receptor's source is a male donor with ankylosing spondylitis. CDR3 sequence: CASSPRVPESSKQYF. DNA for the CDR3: TGTGCCAGCTCACCACGCGTGCCGGAATCATCGAAGCAGTACTTC.